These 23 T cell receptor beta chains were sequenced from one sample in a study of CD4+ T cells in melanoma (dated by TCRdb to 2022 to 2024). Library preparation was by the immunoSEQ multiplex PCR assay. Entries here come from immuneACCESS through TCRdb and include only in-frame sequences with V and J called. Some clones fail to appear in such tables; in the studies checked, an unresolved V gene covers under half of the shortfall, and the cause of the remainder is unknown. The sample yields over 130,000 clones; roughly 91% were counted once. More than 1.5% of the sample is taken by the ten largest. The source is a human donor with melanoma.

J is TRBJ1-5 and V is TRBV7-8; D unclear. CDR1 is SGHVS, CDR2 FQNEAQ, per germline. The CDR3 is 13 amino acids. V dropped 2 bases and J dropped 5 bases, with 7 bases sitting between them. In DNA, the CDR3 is TGTGCCAGCAGCTTAAACCGGGATCAGCCCCAGCATTTT. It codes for CASSLNRDQPQHF. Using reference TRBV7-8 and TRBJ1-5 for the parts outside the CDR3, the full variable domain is GAGVSQSPRYKVAKRGQDVALRCDPISGHVSLFWYQQALGQGPEFLTYFQNEAQLDKSGLPSDRFFAERPEGSVSTLKIQRTQQEDSAVYLCASSLNRDQPQHFGDGTRLSIL.

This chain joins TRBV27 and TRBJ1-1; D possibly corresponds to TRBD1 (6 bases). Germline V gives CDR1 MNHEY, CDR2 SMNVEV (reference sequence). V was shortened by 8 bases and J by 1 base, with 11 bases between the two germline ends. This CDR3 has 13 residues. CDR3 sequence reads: CASGVGANTEAFF. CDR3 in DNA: TGTGCCAGCGGGGTGGGGGCGAACACTGAAGCTTTCTTT.

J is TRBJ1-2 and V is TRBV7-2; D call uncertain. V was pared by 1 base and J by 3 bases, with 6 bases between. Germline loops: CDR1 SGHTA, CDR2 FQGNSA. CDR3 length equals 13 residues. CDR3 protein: CASSLVSYYGYTF. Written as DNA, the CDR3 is TGTGCCAGCAGCTTAGTCTCCTACTATGGCTACACCTTC.

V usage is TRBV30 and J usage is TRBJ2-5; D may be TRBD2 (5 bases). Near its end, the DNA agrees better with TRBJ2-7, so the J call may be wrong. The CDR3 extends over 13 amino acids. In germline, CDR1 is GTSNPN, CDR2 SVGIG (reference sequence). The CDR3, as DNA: TGTGCCTGGAGTGGACAAAACGGGGACGAGCAGTACTTC. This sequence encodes CAWSGQNGDEQYF.

The DNA for the CDR3 is TGTGCCATCAGTGATCAATCAGGGGTTCAGCCCCAGCATTTT. Translated, it gives CAISDQSGVQPQHF. The chain recombines TRBV10-3 with TRBJ1-5; D might be TRBD1 (6 bases). CDR1 and CDR2 (germline): ENHRY, SYGVKD. V lost 3 bases, J lost 6 bases, and 12 bases lay in between. The CDR3 has 14 residues.

The CDR3 sequence: CASSPNLGRETQYF. The CDR3 nucleotides read TGTGCCAGCAGCCCGAATCTGGGGCGGGAGACCCAGTACTTC. The V and J genes are TRBV27 and TRBJ2-5; perhaps TRBD1 as D (5 bases). V lost 6 bases to trimming and J lost 5 bases, with 16 bases between them. The CDR3 loop spans 14 amino acids. Germline CDR1 and CDR2: MNHEY and SMNVEV (reference sequence).

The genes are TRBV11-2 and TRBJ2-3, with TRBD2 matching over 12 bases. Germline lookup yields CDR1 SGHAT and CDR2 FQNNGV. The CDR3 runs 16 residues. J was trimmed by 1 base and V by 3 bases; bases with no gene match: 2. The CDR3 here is CASSLTSGGRTDTQYF. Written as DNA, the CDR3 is TGTGCCAGCAGCTTGACTAGCGGGGGCCGCACAGATACGCAGTATTTT.

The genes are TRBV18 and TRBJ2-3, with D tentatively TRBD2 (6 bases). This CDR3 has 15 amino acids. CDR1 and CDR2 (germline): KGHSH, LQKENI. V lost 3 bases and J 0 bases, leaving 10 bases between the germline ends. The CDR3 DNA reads TGTGCCAGCTCACCGGGGGGTTTGAGCACAGATACGCAGTATTTT. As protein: CASSPGGLSTDTQYF.

DNA of the CDR3: TGCAGCGTTGAAGCATTTGGCGGGGGGTACTCCTACGAGCAGTACTTC. Protein sequence: CSVEAFGGGYSYEQYF. The chain recombines TRBV29-1 with TRBJ2-7; 8 nucleotides match TRBD2. CDR1 is SQVTM and CDR2 is ANQGSEA in the germline V gene. CDR3 length equals 16 residues. Trimming removed 1 base from V and 0 bases from J; junction bases left unmatched: 8.

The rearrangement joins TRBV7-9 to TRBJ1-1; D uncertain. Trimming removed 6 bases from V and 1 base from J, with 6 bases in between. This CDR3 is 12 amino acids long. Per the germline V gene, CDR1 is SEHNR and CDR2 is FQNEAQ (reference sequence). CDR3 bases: TGTGCCAGCAGTACCGGGAACACTGAAGCTTTCTTT. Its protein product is CASSTGNTEAFF.

CDR3 loop: CASSRQGARSNTEAFF. As DNA, the CDR3 is TGTGCCAGCTCACGACAGGGGGCGCGATCGAACACTGAAGCTTTCTTT. This rearrangement joins TRBV18 to TRBJ1-1; TRBD1 aligns across 10 bases. Germline values: CDR1 KGHSH, CDR2 LQKENI. The CDR3 extends over 16 amino acids. V lost 4 bases to trimming and J lost 1 base; unmatched junction nucleotides: 6.

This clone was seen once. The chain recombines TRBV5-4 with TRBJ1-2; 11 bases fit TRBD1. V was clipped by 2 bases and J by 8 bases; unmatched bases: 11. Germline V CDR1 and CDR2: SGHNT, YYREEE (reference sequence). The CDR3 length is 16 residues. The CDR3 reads CASSFIVGQGALGYTF. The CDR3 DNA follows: TGTGCCAGCAGCTTCATAGTCGGACAGGGGGCTCTCGGCTACACCTTC. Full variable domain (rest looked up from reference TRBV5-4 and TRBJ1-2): ETGVTQSPTHLIKTRGQQVTLRCSSQSGHNTVSWYQQALGQGPQFIFQYYREEENGRGNFPPRFSGLQFPNYSSELNVNALELDDSALYLCASSFIVGQGALGYTFGSGTRLTVV.

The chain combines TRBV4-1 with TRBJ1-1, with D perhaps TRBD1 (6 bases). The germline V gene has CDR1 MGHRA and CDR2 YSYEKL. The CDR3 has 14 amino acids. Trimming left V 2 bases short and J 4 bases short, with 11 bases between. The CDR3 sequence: CASSQTTGTTEAFF. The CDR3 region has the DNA TGCGCCAGCAGCCAAACCACAGGGACCACTGAAGCTTTCTTT.

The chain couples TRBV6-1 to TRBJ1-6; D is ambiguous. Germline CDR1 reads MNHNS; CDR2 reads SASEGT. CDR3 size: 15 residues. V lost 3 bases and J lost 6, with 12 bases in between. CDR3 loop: CASSDLGLLNSPLHF. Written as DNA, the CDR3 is TGTGCCAGCAGTGATCTCGGACTGCTTAATTCACCCCTCCACTTT.

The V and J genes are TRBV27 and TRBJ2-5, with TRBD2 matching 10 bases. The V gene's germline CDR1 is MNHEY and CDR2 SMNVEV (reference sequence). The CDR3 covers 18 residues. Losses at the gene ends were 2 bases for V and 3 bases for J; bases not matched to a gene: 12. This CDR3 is CASSLRASGGSLKETQYF. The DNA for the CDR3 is TGTGCCAGCAGTTTAAGGGCTAGCGGGGGATCACTGAAAGAGACCCAGTACTTC.

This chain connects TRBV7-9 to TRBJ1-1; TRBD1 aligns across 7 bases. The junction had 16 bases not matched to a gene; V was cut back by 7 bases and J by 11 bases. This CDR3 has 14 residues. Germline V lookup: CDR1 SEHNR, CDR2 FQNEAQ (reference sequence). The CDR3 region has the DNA TGTGCCAGCACTCCAGAGATCGGGACAGTTAAGGCTTTCTTT. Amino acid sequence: CASTPEIGTVKAFF.

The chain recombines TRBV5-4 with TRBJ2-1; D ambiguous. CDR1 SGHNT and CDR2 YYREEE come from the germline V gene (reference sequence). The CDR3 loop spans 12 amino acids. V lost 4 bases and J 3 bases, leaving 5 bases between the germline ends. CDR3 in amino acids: CASSTDYNEQFF. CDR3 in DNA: TGTGCCAGCAGCACGGACTACAATGAGCAGTTCTTC.

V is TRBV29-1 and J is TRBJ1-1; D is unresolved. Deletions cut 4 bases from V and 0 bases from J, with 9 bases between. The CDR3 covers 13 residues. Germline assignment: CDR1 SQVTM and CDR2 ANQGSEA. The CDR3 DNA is TGCAGCGTTGGCAGCCAATTGAACACTGAAGCTTTCTTT. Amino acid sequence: CSVGSQLNTEAFF. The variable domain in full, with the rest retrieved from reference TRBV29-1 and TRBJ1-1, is SAVISQKPSRDICQRGTSLTIQCQVDSQVTMMFWYRQQPGQSLTLIATANQGSEATYESGFVIDKFPISRPNLTFSTLTVSNMSPEDSSIYLCSVGSQLNTEAFFGQGTRLTVV.

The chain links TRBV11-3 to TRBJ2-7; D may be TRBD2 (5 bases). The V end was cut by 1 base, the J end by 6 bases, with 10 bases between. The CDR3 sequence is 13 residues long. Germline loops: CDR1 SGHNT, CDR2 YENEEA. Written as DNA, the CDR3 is TGTGCCAGCAGCTTAGCGTACGAGGGCGAGCAGTACTTC. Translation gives CASSLAYEGEQYF.

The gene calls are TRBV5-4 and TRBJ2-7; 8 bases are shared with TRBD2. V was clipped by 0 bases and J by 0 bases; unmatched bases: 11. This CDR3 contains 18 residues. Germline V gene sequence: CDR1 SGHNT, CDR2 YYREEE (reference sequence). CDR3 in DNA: TGTGCCAGCAGCTTGGGCGGGAAGCGGGGGACCAGCTCCTACGAGCAGTACTTC. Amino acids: CASSLGGKRGTSSYEQYF. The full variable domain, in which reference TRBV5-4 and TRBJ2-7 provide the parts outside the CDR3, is ETGVTQSPTHLIKTRGQQVTLRCSSQSGHNTVSWYQQALGQGPQFIFQYYREEENGRGNFPPRFSGLQFPNYSSELNVNALELDDSALYLCASSLGGKRGTSSYEQYFGPGTRLTVT.

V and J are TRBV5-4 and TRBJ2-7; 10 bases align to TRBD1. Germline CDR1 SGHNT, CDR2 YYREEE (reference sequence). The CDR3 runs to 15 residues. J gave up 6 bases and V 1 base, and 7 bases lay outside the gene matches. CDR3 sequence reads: CASSLKTGGRSEQYF. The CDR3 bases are TGTGCCAGCAGCTTGAAGACAGGGGGCAGGTCCGAGCAGTACTTC. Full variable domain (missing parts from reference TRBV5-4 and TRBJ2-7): ETGVTQSPTHLIKTRGQQVTLRCSSQSGHNTVSWYQQALGQGPQFIFQYYREEENGRGNFPPRFSGLQFPNYSSELNVNALELDDSALYLCASSLKTGGRSEQYFGPGTRLTVT.

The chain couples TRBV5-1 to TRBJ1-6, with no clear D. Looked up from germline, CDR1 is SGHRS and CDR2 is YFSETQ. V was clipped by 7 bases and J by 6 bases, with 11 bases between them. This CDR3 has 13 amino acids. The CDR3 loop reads CASGRDPNSPLHF. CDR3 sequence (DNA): TGCGCCAGCGGGCGGGATCCTAATTCACCCCTCCACTTT.

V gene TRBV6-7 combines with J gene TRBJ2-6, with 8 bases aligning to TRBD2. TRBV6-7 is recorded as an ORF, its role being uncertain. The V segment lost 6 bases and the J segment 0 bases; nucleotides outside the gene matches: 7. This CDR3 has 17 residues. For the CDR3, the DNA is TGTGCCAGCAGATCGTCGGGACTAGGCTCTGGGGCCAACGTCCTGACTTTC. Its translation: CASRSSGLGSGANVLTF.